Listed here is a single T cell receptor beta chain. These data come from a study of blood T cells in healthy people across ages. Germline loops: CDR1 DFQATT, CDR2 SNEGSKA (reference sequence). The trim removed 1 base at V and 2 bases at J, leaving 8 bases unmatched. CDR3 length equals 17 residues. Alongside a J-beta primer mix, a sample-barcoded 5' primer served in a second PCR lasting roughly 6 to 11 cycles. A single record per CDR3 protein comes from TCRdb applying MiXCR to the 5' RACE reads. The sample records hundreds of thousands of distinct CDR3 sequences, 45% to 70% being singletons. The source material was blood. This sequence joins TRBV20-1 and TRBJ2-3; 11 positions match TRBD2. This clonotype was sampled from a man aged 35-49 years in good health. The CDR3 loop is CSARAPWTSGLTDTQYF. As DNA, the CDR3 is TGCAGTGCTAGAGCCCCCTGGACTAGCGGGCTCACAGATACGCAGTATTTT.